The 4 T cell receptor beta chains below come from one sample, sequenced in a study of T cells expressing NK-cell markers. TCRdb reprocessed the 5' RACE reads; each CDR3 protein has one entry and no DNA is given. This listing includes some 390,000 distinct CDR3 sequences. Source material: blood T cells: a sorted CD56 or NKG2C T cell subset, CD4+ or CD8+ T cells, or bulk PBMC T cells (not recorded which). The receptors derive from a woman in her forties or fifties in good health.

CDR3 sequence: CASMTTGNWEQYF. The rearrangement joins TRBV2 to TRBJ2-7; TCRdb lists TRBD1, though no DNA is available to test this call. Germline V lookup: CDR1 SNHLY, CDR2 FYNNEI. There are 13 residues in the CDR3.

This chain joins TRBV7-9 and TRBJ1-2; lacking DNA, the TRBD1 call made by TCRdb goes unchecked. The CDR3 has 15 amino acids. From germline, CDR1 is SEHNR and CDR2 FQNEAQ (reference sequence). This chain's CDR3 is CASSTTGTDGYGYTF.

The genes are TRBV10-3 and TRBJ2-5; there is no DNA to check the TCRdb D call of TRBD1. Germline V gives CDR1 ENHRY, CDR2 SYGVKD. This CDR3 is built from 16 residues. CDR3: CAISDPGDRFQETQYF.

The V and J genes are TRBV20-1 and TRBJ1-2; TCRdb indicates TRBD1, and absent DNA this call remains unverified. Germline V lookup: CDR1 DFQATT, CDR2 SNEGSKA (reference sequence). The CDR3 totals 14 residues. CDR3 region: CSASNRGRSYGYTF.